This TCR beta chain was captured by sequencing in a study of vaccination and CD4 T cells after COVID-19. Study at large: Cellular stimulation was performed using overlapping spike peptides derived from SARS-CoV-2, HCoV-NL63, HCoV-OC43 and HCoV-229E.

Noted treatment: approximately 9-day PBMC culture with coronavirus spike peptide pools or control peptides (ViraFEST assay). Convalescent patients tested SARS-CoV-2 PCR positive from March to December 2020, before Alpha, Beta and Delta emerged. Scientists ran DNA taken from cultured CD4+ T cells through the Oncomine TCR Beta short-read assay for sequencing. TCRdb reanalysed the PCR reads using MiXCR and keeps one entry per CDR3 protein. The data show around 10,000 distinct CDR3 sequences, roughly 31% seen once. This clonotype was seen only once. Its antigen remains unknown. This CDR3 has 14 residues. Germline-derived CDR1 and CDR2 are LGHDT and YNNKEL (reference sequence). V was trimmed by 2 bases and J by 4 bases, leaving 11 bases between them.

This sequence originates from a human donor who had recovered from COVID-19. The chain uses TRBV3-1 and TRBJ2-5; possibly TRBD1 for D (6 bases). Sequencing was performed on CD4+ T cells from blood, cultured in vitro. The CDR3 DNA reads TGTGCCAGCAGCCAAAGGCAGGGGACAGAGACCCAGTACTTC. This sequence encodes CASSQRQGTETQYF.